The T cell receptor (beta chain) described here comes from a study of blood T cell repertoires in COVID-19. Clones were sequenced by immunoSEQ multiplex PCR, and TCRdb holds only the in-frame ones, with some missing. This table holds about 320,000 clones, nearly 90% found once. This CDR3 has 17 amino acids. Looked up from germline, CDR1 is MGHRA and CDR2 is YSYEKL. The V gene lost 4 bases and the J gene lost 0 bases, with 18 bases spanning the gap. The J gene is TRBJ1-1, the V gene TRBV4-1; no clear D gene. The origin of this receptor is a woman in her thirties with COVID-19, enrolled during active disease. The sample consisted of peripheral blood. CDR3 in amino acids: CASSPIRTRRVNTEAFF. In DNA form, the CDR3 reads TGCGCCAGCAGCCCTATTCGGACTCGCCGCGTGAACACTGAAGCTTTCTTT.